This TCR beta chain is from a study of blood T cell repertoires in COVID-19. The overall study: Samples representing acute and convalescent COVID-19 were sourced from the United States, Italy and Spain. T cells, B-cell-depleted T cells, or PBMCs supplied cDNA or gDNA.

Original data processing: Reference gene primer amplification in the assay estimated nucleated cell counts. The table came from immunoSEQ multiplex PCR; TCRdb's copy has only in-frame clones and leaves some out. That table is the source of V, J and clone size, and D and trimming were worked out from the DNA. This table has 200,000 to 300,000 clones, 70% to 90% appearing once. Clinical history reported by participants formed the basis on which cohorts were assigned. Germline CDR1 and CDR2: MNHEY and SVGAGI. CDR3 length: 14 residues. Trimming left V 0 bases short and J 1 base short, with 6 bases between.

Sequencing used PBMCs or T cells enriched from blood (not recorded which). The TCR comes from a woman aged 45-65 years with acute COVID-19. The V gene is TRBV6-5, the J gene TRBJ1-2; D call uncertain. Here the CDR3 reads CASSYSMSNYGYTF. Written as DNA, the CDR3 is TGTGCCAGCAGTTACTCGATGAGTAACTATGGCTACACCTTC.